The sequence of this TCR beta chain was determined in a study of blood T cell repertoires in COVID-19. Study at large: The origin of the acute and convalescent COVID-19 samples was the United States, Italy and Spain.

Sequencing used immunoSEQ multiplex PCR; TCRdb keeps in-frame clones, though not all of them. The profile shows 150,000 to 200,000 clones, roughly 85% of them singletons. This clone has more than one count but fewer than ten. Germline CDR1 is SGHRS and CDR2 is YFSETQ. V shed 4 bases and J shed 6 bases, with 20 bases lying between them. The CDR3 has 15 amino acids. This chain connects TRBV5-1 to TRBJ2-7; D possibly corresponds to TRBD2 (5 bases). The sequence came from a human donor with active or convalescent COVID-19. The donor label of this sample is uncertain. Source material: peripheral blood. CDR3 sequence: CASSPGGGTGGEQYF. DNA of the CDR3: TGCGCCAGCAGCCCCGGCGGAGGCACGGGCGGCGAGCAGTACTTC.